This is a list of T cell receptor beta chains from one sample in a study of T-cell memory formation after mild COVID-19. TCRdb called the 5' RACE reads again in MiXCR, with one record for every CDR3 protein. Of about 320,000 distinct CDR3 sequences detected, over 11% appear once; the ten largest clones hold 20% to 25%. Material for sequencing was PBMCs or a T cell subset sorted from them (not recorded which). All receptors derive from a young man who had mild COVID-19 (a few samples of this study predate the infection). Cell type and time point are not known. Each CDR3 is given with its conserved first and last residue. D genes are given only for firm matches. Part of the rows lack a size; the others show once, few, many or a class for expanded clones.

size,J,D,V,CDR3,DNA
-,TRBJ1-1,-,TRBV7-8,CASSLMGLRNTEAFF,TGTGCCAGCAGCTTAATGGGGTTGAGGAACACTGAAGCTTTCTTT
many,TRBJ2-5,-,TRBV5-1,CASSLAGGGETQYF,TGCGCCAGCAGCTTGGCCGGGGGCGGAGAGACCCAGTACTTC
-,TRBJ1-2,-,TRBV7-2,CASSLNGPQGYTF,TGTGCCAGCAGCTTAAATGGACCACAGGGCTACACCTTC
-,TRBJ2-3,TRBD2,TRBV7-2,CASGRLAGGGGTDTQYF,TGTGCCAGCGGCCGGCTAGCGGGGGGGGGAGGCACAGATACGCAGTATTTT
few,TRBJ2-7,-,TRBV5-1,CASSLIADSYEQYF,TGCGCCAGCAGCTTGATAGCGGACTCCTACGAGCAGTACTTC
-,TRBJ1-1,TRBD1,TRBV4-1,CASSTRGMNTEAFF,TGCGCCAGCAGCACCAGGGGGATGAACACTGAAGCTTTCTTT
-,TRBJ2-5,TRBD2,TRBV9,CASSTRGTSGGAGETQYF,TGTGCCAGCAGCACAAGAGGAACTAGCGGGGGGGCCGGAGAGACCCAGTACTTC
-,TRBJ1-2,TRBD1,TRBV24-1,CATSNRGAEGYTF,TGTGCCACCAGCAACAGGGGTGCCGAGGGCTACACCTTC
few,TRBJ2-3,TRBD2,TRBV29-1,CSVETSGRTDTQYF,TGCAGCGTTGAAACTAGCGGGCGCACAGATACGCAGTATTTT
few,TRBJ2-1,-,TRBV20-1,CSAQRGGWQQFF,TGCAGTGCACAGAGGGGGGGCTGGCAGCAGTTCTTC
-,TRBJ2-7,-,TRBV5-1,CASSLGSTEQYF,TGCGCCAGCAGCTTAGGTTCCACAGAGCAGTACTTC
-,TRBJ2-4,-,TRBV7-6,CASSSGPALAKNIQYF,TGTGCCAGCAGCTCCGGACCCGCGCTAGCCAAAAACATTCAGTACTTC
few,TRBJ2-2,-,TRBV24-1,CATSEAGNTGELFF,TGTGCCACCAGTGAAGCCGGGAACACCGGGGAGCTGTTTTTT
-,TRBJ2-5,-,TRBV6-2/TRBV6-3,CASSYSPGSGYETQYF,TGTGCCAGCAGTTACTCGCCCGGGAGCGGGTACGAGACCCAGTACTTC
-,TRBJ2-5,-,TRBV12-3/TRBV12-4,CASSLDGRETQYF,TGTGCCAGCAGTTTGGATGGAAGGGAGACCCAGTACTTC
-,TRBJ2-1,TRBD1,TRBV7-8,CASSSDRGVGNEQFF,TGTGCCAGCAGCTCCGACAGGGGGGTAGGCAATGAGCAGTTCTTC
-,TRBJ2-3,-,TRBV11-2,CASSIGTTDTQYF,TGTGCCAGCAGCATCGGGACCACAGATACGCAGTATTTT
few,TRBJ2-3,TRBD2,TRBV4-3,CASSQLERGALLGDTQYF,TGCGCCAGCAGCCAATTGGAGCGGGGGGCTTTATTGGGGGATACGCAGTATTTT
-,TRBJ2-1,TRBD2,TRBV20-1,CSATPGLANDEQFF,TGCAGTGCTACGCCGGGACTAGCGAACGATGAGCAGTTCTTC
few,TRBJ2-7,TRBD1,TRBV5-1,CASGGTGAYEQYF,TGCGCCAGCGGCGGGACAGGGGCCTACGAGCAGTACTTC
few,TRBJ1-2,-,TRBV29-1,CSVDKYEGNNYGYTF,TGCAGCGTTGATAAGTACGAGGGAAATAACTATGGCTACACCTTC
few,TRBJ2-7,-,TRBV7-8,CASSHLPTAAAYEQYF,TGTGCCAGCAGCCACCTACCTACGGCAGCAGCCTACGAGCAGTACTTC
-,TRBJ2-1,-,TRBV4-1,CASSQVKGDLYNEQFF,TGCGCCAGCAGCCAAGTTAAGGGGGATCTCTACAATGAGCAGTTCTTC
-,TRBJ1-2,-,TRBV15,CATSRAFGWEGYTF,TGTGCCACCAGCAGAGCTTTTGGATGGGAGGGCTACACCTTC
-,TRBJ2-7,-,TRBV18,CASSSAANSYEQYF,TGTGCCAGCTCCTCGGCAGCCAACTCCTACGAGCAGTACTTC
few,TRBJ2-7,TRBD1,TRBV15,CATSRGGTDGQYF,TGTGCCACCAGCAGAGGGGGGACAGACGGGCAGTACTTC
few,TRBJ2-7,TRBD1,TRBV7-8,CASSLATDRVLYEQYF,TGTGCCAGCAGCTTAGCGACCGACAGGGTCCTCTACGAGCAGTACTTC
many,TRBJ2-7,-,TRBV29-1,CSVEGTAYEQYF,TGCAGCGTTGAAGGTACAGCCTACGAGCAGTACTTC